The rows below give T cell receptor beta chains drawn from one sample of a study of control samples from healthy donors and cancer patients. Sequencing used immunoSEQ multiplex PCR; TCRdb keeps in-frame clones, though not all of them. The sample has approximately 170,000 clones; 88% are singletons. Sequenced input: blood. All receptors come from a woman in her 30s in good health. The CDR3 runs from the conserved cysteine through the conserved F or W. A D gene is named only where the DNA matches it firmly. Not all rows give a size; the values are once, few, many and, for expanded clones, a class.

DNA | CDR3 | V | size | D | J
TGTGCCAGCAGTTTAATCAGGACCGATTCACCCCTCCACTTT | CASSLIRTDSPLHF | TRBV28 | . | . | TRBJ1-6
TGTGCCAGCTCACCCGGACAGGGCCAAGCTTTCTTT | CASSPGQGQAFF | TRBV18 | . | TRBD1 | TRBJ1-1
TGTGCCAGTACCTTGGGGTACAGGACCTCAGATACGCAGTATTTT | CASTLGYRTSDTQYF | TRBV19 | . | . | TRBJ2-3
TGTGCCAGCAGTGAATTTCAGGGGCGGGGGGAAGCTTTCTTT | CASSEFQGRGEAFF | TRBV6-1 | . | . | TRBJ1-1
TGTGCCAGCAGCCCCCCGGGACTAGCCTACAATGAGCAGTTCTTC | CASSPPGLAYNEQFF | TRBV7-2 | once | TRBD2 | TRBJ2-1
TGTGCCAGCAGTTTATATCAGGGGGAATTAGCCAAAAACATTCAGTACTTC | CASSLYQGELAKNIQYF | TRBV28 | . | TRBD1 | TRBJ2-4
TGTGCCAGCAGCATAACGACAGGGGGCTCCTACAATGAGCAGTTCTTC | CASSITTGGSYNEQFF | TRBV21-1 | once | . | TRBJ2-1
TGTGCCAGCGGGACAGGGGGTTGGACCGGGGAGCTGTTTTTT | CASGTGGWTGELFF | TRBV2 | . | TRBD1 | TRBJ2-2
TGTGCCAGCAGCTTTCCCCTAGCGGCTAGCACAGATACGCAGTATTTT | CASSFPLAASTDTQYF | TRBV5-6 | . | TRBD2 | TRBJ2-3
TGCGCCAGCAGCCGGAGGAGCGGGGGCTACAATGAGCAGTTCTTC | CASSRRSGGYNEQFF | TRBV4-1 | . | TRBD2 | TRBJ2-1
TGTGCCAGCAGCCATACCGTCACTAGCGGGAGTATGAATGAGCAGTTCTTC | CASSHTVTSGSMNEQFF | TRBV3-1/TRBV3-2 | . | TRBD2 | TRBJ2-1
TGTGCCTGGACAGGTTCGGAGGGGTCCCTCCACTTT | CAWTGSEGSLHF | TRBV30 | . | . | TRBJ1-6
TGTGCCAGCAGCATGGACCGCCGATCCTACGAGCAGTACTTC | CASSMDRRSYEQYF | TRBV5-6 | . | . | TRBJ2-7
TGTGCCTGGAGTGTAGGGGACAGATTGAACACTGAAGCTTTCTTT | CAWSVGDRLNTEAFF | TRBV30 | . | TRBD1 | TRBJ1-1
TGTGCCAGCAGCCCTCTTACAAACTCACTAGCGGGCACAGATACGCAGTATTTT | CASSPLTNSLAGTDTQYF | TRBV3-1/TRBV3-2 | . | TRBD2 | TRBJ2-3
TGTGCCAGCAGTGATTTTGGGGGGCCGTACGAGCAGTACTTC | CASSDFGGPYEQYF | TRBV6-1 | . | . | TRBJ2-7
TGTGCCAGCAGTGAAGGGTGGGGGGCATCCTATAATTCACCCCTCCACTTT | CASSEGWGASYNSPLHF | TRBV6-1 | . | . | TRBJ1-6
TGTGCCAGCAGCATAGACAACAGCAGGGTGCAGCCCCAGCATTTT | CASSIDNSRVQPQHF | TRBV2 | once | . | TRBJ1-5
TGTGCCAGCAGTCCGGGATACAATGAGCAGTTCTTC | CASSPGYNEQFF | TRBV12-3/TRBV12-4 | . | . | TRBJ2-1
TGCAGCGTTGGCCCTTCCTACGGACAGGACCAAGAGACCCAGTACTTC | CSVGPSYGQDQETQYF | TRBV29-1 | . | TRBD1 | TRBJ2-5
TGTGCCAGCAGCCTCTCACAGGGAGGAAACGAAAAACTGTTTTTT | CASSLSQGGNEKLFF | TRBV2 | . | . | TRBJ1-4
TGTGCCAGCATGGGGGTAGGGGGATCGGAGAACACTGAAGCTTTCTTT | CASMGVGGSENTEAFF | TRBV28 | . | . | TRBJ1-1
TGTGCCAGCAGCCCTAAGGTCGGGTTGAGGGCTGAAGCTTTCTTT | CASSPKVGLRAEAFF | TRBV4-2 | . | . | TRBJ1-1
TGTGCCAGCAGCTTAGGAGGTAACACCGGGGAGCTGTTTTTT | CASSLGGNTGELFF | TRBV11-2 | . | . | TRBJ2-2
TGTGCCAGCAGCTTAAGGAGCCCAGGGGCCGGCGAAGGCTACACCTTC | CASSLRSPGAGEGYTF | TRBV7-2 | . | . | TRBJ1-2
TGTGCCACCAGTGCCAGGGGGTACACTGAAGCTTTCTTT | CATSARGYTEAFF | TRBV24-1 | . | TRBD1 | TRBJ1-1
TGTGCCAGCAGTTTCGGAAGCACCATATATTTT | CASSFGSTIYF | TRBV12-3/TRBV12-4 | . | . | TRBJ1-3
TGTGCCAGCTCACCACGGGGACAGGGGGCCACAGGGGCCAACGTCCTGACTTTC | CASSPRGQGATGANVLTF | TRBV18 | . | TRBD1 | TRBJ2-6
TGTGCCAGCTCACCGGGAGAGGAGCTGTTTTTT | CASSPGEELFF | TRBV18 | . | . | TRBJ2-2
TGTGCCTATACGACAGATTCAACCCCTAATTCACCCCTCCACTTT | CAYTTDSTPNSPLHF | TRBV30 | . | . | TRBJ1-6
TGCGCCAGCAGCCCTACAGGGGCAGGAGGGAACGAGCAGTACTTC | CASSPTGAGGNEQYF | TRBV4-1 | . | . | TRBJ2-7
TGTGCCAGCACCCAGGGGGGTGAAAAACTGTTTTTT | CASTQGGEKLFF | TRBV6-6 | . | TRBD1 | TRBJ1-4
TGTGCCAGCAGTTTGGGGGGAACAGTATTTGAGCAGTACTTC | CASSLGGTVFEQYF | TRBV28 | . | . | TRBJ2-7
TGTGCCAGTAGTATAGGACTAGCGGGAAGCTACGAGCAGTACTTC | CASSIGLAGSYEQYF | TRBV19 | . | TRBD2 | TRBJ2-7
TGTGCCAGCAGTTCCCCGGGGCCTGAGCAGTTCTTC | CASSSPGPEQFF | TRBV12-3/TRBV12-4 | . | . | TRBJ2-1
TGCAGCGTCCCCCCGGCAGGGAGGGGGACTGAAGCTTTCTTT | CSVPPAGRGTEAFF | TRBV29-1 | . | . | TRBJ1-1
TGTGCCAGCAGCTCTAAGACCCAGGGGCTTCTGACAGATACGCAGTATTTT | CASSSKTQGLLTDTQYF | TRBV5-6 | . | . | TRBJ2-3
TGTGCCAGCAGGGCCAGTAGCAGGGGGAATCAGCCCCAGCATTTT | CASRASSRGNQPQHF | TRBV6-4 | few | TRBD1 | TRBJ1-5
TGTGCCTGGAGTGAGGGACGAGGAAATTCACCCCTCCACTTT | CAWSEGRGNSPLHF | TRBV30 | . | . | TRBJ1-6
TGTGCCAGCAGCCAATCGGGGGTGTCGACTGAAGCTTTCTTT | CASSQSGVSTEAFF | TRBV3-1/TRBV3-2 | once | . | TRBJ1-1
TGTGCCAGTAGTTTCCAGGGAACCACTGAAGCTTTCTTT | CASSFQGTTEAFF | TRBV19 | . | . | TRBJ1-1
TGTGCCAGCAGTGAAGGGCAGTCCAAAAACATTCAGTACTTC | CASSEGQSKNIQYF | TRBV2 | . | . | TRBJ2-4
TGTGCCAGCAGCCCCATAGGGGCCCAAGAGACCCAGTACTTC | CASSPIGAQETQYF | TRBV9 | . | . | TRBJ2-5
TGCAGCGCCCGAGTAGGGGACAGCTATGGCTACACCTTC | CSARVGDSYGYTF | TRBV29-1 | . | TRBD1 | TRBJ1-2
TGCGCCAGCAGCTCGATAGACAGGGTAGCAGATACGCAGTATTTT | CASSSIDRVADTQYF | TRBV5-1 | . | TRBD1 | TRBJ2-3
TGTGCCATCACCCCCGACCCGCGGTCAGATACGCAGTATTTT | CAITPDPRSDTQYF | TRBV10-3 | . | . | TRBJ2-3
TGTGCCAGCAGCGTAGCTGGGGACCCGGGCGGAAAACTGTTTTTT | CASSVAGDPGGKLFF | TRBV9 | . | . | TRBJ1-4
TGTGCCAGTAGTATCCCTATGGGCAGAAGCTCCTACAATGAGCAGTTCTTC | CASSIPMGRSSYNEQFF | TRBV19 | . | . | TRBJ2-1
TGTGCCGGTAGACAGGGGAAGGACACCATATATTTT | CAGRQGKDTIYF | TRBV19 | . | TRBD1 | TRBJ1-3
TGTGCCAGCAGCCAAGATTTAACACCTGAAGCTTTCTTT | CASSQDLTPEAFF | TRBV14 | few | . | TRBJ1-1
TGTGCCAGCAGTCCTATTGGGAACGGCTACAATGAGCAGTTCTTC | CASSPIGNGYNEQFF | TRBV6-4 | . | . | TRBJ2-1
TGTGCCAGCAGTCCCGGGACAGGGGCGGGCACTGAAGCTTTCTTT | CASSPGTGAGTEAFF | TRBV27 | . | TRBD1 | TRBJ1-1
TGTGCCAGCAGTTATACCGGGACAGGGGAGACCCAGTACTTC | CASSYTGTGETQYF | TRBV7-8 | . | TRBD1 | TRBJ2-5
TGTGCCAGCAGCCAATCGCGGGAGGCACCGAACCTCTCCTACGAGCAGTACTTC | CASSQSREAPNLSYEQYF | TRBV4-2 | . | TRBD2 | TRBJ2-7
TGTGCCAGCAGTGAATCGTGGGGTCAAGAGACCCAGTACTTC | CASSESWGQETQYF | TRBV2 | . | . | TRBJ2-5
TGTGCCAGCAGCCAAGGACTAGCGGGAGTAGGTGAGCAGTACTTC | CASSQGLAGVGEQYF | TRBV3-1/TRBV3-2 | . | TRBD2 | TRBJ2-7